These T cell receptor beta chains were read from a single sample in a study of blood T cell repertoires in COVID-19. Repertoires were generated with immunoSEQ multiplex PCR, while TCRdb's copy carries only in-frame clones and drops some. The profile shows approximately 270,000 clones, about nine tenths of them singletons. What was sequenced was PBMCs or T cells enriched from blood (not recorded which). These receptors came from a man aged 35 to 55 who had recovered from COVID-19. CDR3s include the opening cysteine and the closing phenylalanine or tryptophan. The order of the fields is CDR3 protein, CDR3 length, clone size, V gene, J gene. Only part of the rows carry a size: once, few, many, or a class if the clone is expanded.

CASSTWYGASGTPYEQYF	18	NA	TRBV19	TRBJ2-7
CASSIGTGNEKLFF	14	NA	TRBV19	TRBJ1-4
CASSLSGDGYTF	12	NA	TRBV7-9	TRBJ1-2
CASRQIPGQGNYGYTF	16	NA	TRBV2	TRBJ1-2
CASSLAGTDSIAFF	14	NA	TRBV5-6	TRBJ1-1
CASSPGGGHGNTIYF	15	NA	TRBV7-2	TRBJ1-3
CTSSQNGWNWETQYF	15	NA	TRBV1	TRBJ2-5
CASSLDLRGNTEAFF	15	once	TRBV11-2	TRBJ1-1
CASSYVDSARVQYF	14	NA	TRBV6-2/TRBV6-3	TRBJ2-7
CASSSGAGNQPQHF	14	NA	TRBV19	TRBJ1-5
CASSKVMAAHSRVNTEAFF	19	NA	TRBV21-1	TRBJ1-1
CASSTRQDRDYGYTF	15	few	TRBV19	TRBJ1-2
CASSPTTRVYNEQFF	15	NA	TRBV4-3	TRBJ2-1
CASSLDGTGSNQPQHF	16	NA	TRBV7-2	TRBJ1-5
CASSLLTSGLTYEQYF	16	NA	TRBV3-1/TRBV3-2	TRBJ2-7
CASGGTASGNTIYF	14	few	TRBV12-5	TRBJ1-3
CASSSPTLDTQYF	13	NA	TRBV28	TRBJ2-3
CASSPQYSFNTEAFF	15	NA	TRBV18	TRBJ1-1
CASSSLGEQYF	11	NA	TRBV7-2	TRBJ2-7
CARRKPDARVQYF	13	many	TRBV2	TRBJ2-5
CASSDPRNSYNEQFF	15	NA	TRBV25-1	TRBJ2-1
CASLYPGSYNEQFF	14	NA	TRBV5-6	TRBJ2-1
CASSKLPGEQYF	12	NA	TRBV7-9	TRBJ2-7
CASGLRRQTEAFF	13	once	TRBV12-3/TRBV12-4	TRBJ1-1
CASSLRGGSSYNEQFF	16	NA	TRBV7-3	TRBJ2-1
CASSKPGYGEETQYF	15	NA	TRBV7-8	TRBJ2-5
CASMGTPSYEQYF	13	NA	TRBV6-5	TRBJ2-7
CASSFSDMDTEAFF	14	NA	TRBV5-1	TRBJ1-1
CASSRSPSGPSADTQYF	17	NA	TRBV21-1	TRBJ2-3
CASSPLDKVETQYF	14	NA	TRBV6-5	TRBJ2-5
CASSFGQGFSPLHF	14	once	TRBV27	TRBJ1-6
CASREQASNYGYTF	14	NA	TRBV19	TRBJ1-2
CASSPEGGGADTQYF	15	NA	TRBV18	TRBJ2-3
CASSPLDRGLAEQFF	15	NA	TRBV18	TRBJ2-1
CASSLTGTGELFF	13	few	TRBV5-4	TRBJ2-2
CSVERWSGTEAFF	13	few	TRBV29-1	TRBJ1-1
CAWSVGAGEQFF	12	NA	TRBV30	TRBJ2-1
CAWSVGTTNTDTQYF	15	few	TRBV30	TRBJ2-3
CASSFRGTDTQYF	13	few	TRBV5-1	TRBJ2-3
CASRGLAIHTDTQYF	15	NA	TRBV2	TRBJ2-3
CASSLSGTGDHEQYF	15	few	TRBV6-4	TRBJ2-7
CATRPQGGRETQYF	14	NA	TRBV24-1	TRBJ2-5
CASIWTSLNEKLFF	14	NA	TRBV2	TRBJ1-4
CASSYGGGGTGELFF	15	NA	TRBV6-2/TRBV6-3	TRBJ2-2
CASSPRGSRETQYF	14	NA	TRBV11-3	TRBJ2-5
CATSDLGREDNEQFF	15	NA	TRBV24-1	TRBJ2-1
CASSGRAYEQYF	12	NA	TRBV25-1	TRBJ2-7
CASSQESQGARNTIYF	16	NA	TRBV3-1/TRBV3-2	TRBJ1-3
CASSLDYSYEQYF	13	NA	TRBV27	TRBJ2-7
CASSLGASGLVGDQYF	16	few	TRBV7-9	TRBJ2-5
CATRRDRGPYQPQHF	15	NA	TRBV15	TRBJ1-5
CASRGQTGDEKLFF	14	NA	TRBV6-5	TRBJ1-4
CASSFASKRSGLDEAFF	17	NA	TRBV28	TRBJ1-1
CASRRQGGYTEAFF	14	NA	TRBV6-5	TRBJ1-1
CASSPTTKNTEAFF	14	NA	TRBV18	TRBJ1-1
CATSPGGETQYF	12	NA	TRBV24-1	TRBJ2-5
CASSLETLRDSGSYEQYF	18	NA	TRBV28	TRBJ2-7
CASSLRTGASEKLFF	15	NA	TRBV27	TRBJ1-4
CASSPASGTYNSPLHF	16	NA	TRBV18	TRBJ1-6